The source of this T cell receptor (beta chain) is a study of OX40 agonist ivuxolimab in advanced cancers. Findings and limits, study-wide: Partial responders treated at 0.1-3.0 mg/kg exhibited clonal expansion among the lowest measured. Blood T cells, both CD4+ and CD8+, expanded clonally by week 6 at 0.1 to 3.0 mg/kg.

V was cut by 4 bases and J by 3 bases, with 12 bases left in between. CDR1 MNHEY and CDR2 SVGAGI come from the germline V gene. The CDR3 has 14 residues. A history of autoimmune disease or systemic immunosuppression excluded patients. Remarks on this clone: What it binds is unknown.

Repertoires were generated with immunoSEQ multiplex PCR, while TCRdb's copy carries only in-frame clones and drops some. The sample lists tens of thousands of clones, around 77% occurring once. Sequenced here: CD4+ or CD8+ T cells sorted from blood, sampled in a trial of the OX40 agonist ivuxolimab. The sequence derives from an adult with an advanced solid tumor such as melanoma, head and neck, liver or kidney cancer. The chain couples TRBV6-5 to TRBJ1-1; no clear D gene. CDR3 region: CASSSNTGDTEAFF. As DNA, the CDR3 is TGTGCCAGCAGTTCAAATACCGGGGACACTGAAGCTTTCTTT.